These 11 T cell receptor beta chains originate from one sample sequenced in a study of blood T cells in healthy people across ages. With a J-beta primer mix and a sample-barcoded 5' primer, a second PCR ran 7 to 11 cycles. TCRdb recomputed calls from the 5' RACE reads with MiXCR, one row per CDR3 protein. The sample yields some 900,000 distinct CDR3 sequences, roughly 43% seen once. Material for sequencing was blood. All receptors derive from a man younger than 40 in good health.

This chain uses TRBV2 with TRBJ2-1; TRBD2 matches at 8 bases. Losses at the gene ends were 6 bases for V and 5 bases for J; bases not matched to a gene: 12. CDR3 length: 16 residues. The V gene's germline CDR1 is SNHLY and CDR2 FYNNEI. CDR3 protein: CASSPSRGGPHNEQFF. CDR3 bases: TGTGCCAGCAGCCCCTCACGCGGGGGGCCTCACAATGAGCAGTTCTTC.

V is TRBV7-9 and J is TRBJ2-7; unclear D gene. The end of the DNA is better explained by TRBJ2-5, so the J call may be wrong. The CDR3 is 13 residues long. CDR1 and CDR2 from the germline V gene are SEHNR and FQNEAQ (reference sequence). CDR3 sequence: CASIRTSQETQYF. The CDR3 DNA sequence: TGTGCCAGCATCAGGACGAGCCAAGAGACCCAGTACTTC.

The chain couples TRBV2 to TRBJ2-2; D unclear. The CDR3 covers 12 residues. The V and J ends lost 10 bases and 7 bases respectively, with 13 bases between them. In germline, CDR1 is SNHLY, CDR2 FYNNEI. The CDR3 coding sequence is TGTGCCACCTACTCGTCGCTCGGGGAGCTGTTTTTT. Its protein is CATYSSLGELFF.

As regards this clonotype: This sequence may be a read error, since a much larger clone differs from it by one base. This chain joins TRBV28 and TRBJ1-2, with D unresolved. Germline values: CDR1 MDHEN, CDR2 SYDVKM. The CDR3 spans 13 residues. CDR3 sequence: CAGSVASSGGYTF. CDR3 in DNA: TGTGCCGGCAGTGTCGCCTCTTCAGGTGGCTACACCTTC.

The V call is TRBV21-1, the J call TRBJ2-7; the table assigns TRBD1, which was not confirmed against the DNA. TRBV21-1 is a pseudogene locus. This CDR3 contains 16 residues. DNA of the CDR3: TGTGCCAGCAGCAAAAAGAGGGGACAGGCGTCCTACGAGCAGTACTTC. It specifies CASSKKRGQASYEQYF.

This sequence joins TRBV2 and TRBJ1-2, with D maybe TRBD1 (5 bases). Trimming removed 6 bases at V and 8 bases at J, with 25 bases between. CDR1 and CDR2 from the germline V gene are SNHLY and FYNNEI. The CDR3 extends over 16 amino acids. The CDR3 protein is CASSLETEGKYGGYTF. The CDR3 region has the DNA TGTGCCAGCAGCCTAGAGACAGAGGGGAAATATGGCGGCTACACCTTC.

J is TRBJ2-1 and V is TRBV7-3; possible D gene TRBD2, 5 bases. CDR3 length equals 20 residues. V gave up 2 bases and J gave up 0 bases, with 23 bases separating them. Germline V lookup: CDR1 SGHTA, CDR2 FQGTGA. CDR3 sequence (DNA): TGTGCCAGCAGCTTAGTCGGGGATCCCCCGCGGTTAAGCTCCTACAATGAGCAGTTCTTC. This codes for CASSLVGDPPRLSSYNEQFF.

This clonotype showed up just a few times. The CDR3: CSATKGDRGRKGYTF. CDR3 nucleotides: TGCAGTGCTACCAAGGGGGACAGGGGACGAAAGGGCTACACCTTC. The V and J genes are TRBV20-1 and TRBJ1-2, with 10 bases lining up with TRBD1. This CDR3 has 15 residues. Germline CDR1 DFQATT, CDR2 SNEGSKA (reference sequence). After removal of 4 bases from V and 8 bases from J, the junction contained 13 bases not matched to a gene.

The sample holds a few counts of this clonotype. This rearrangement joins TRBV2 to TRBJ2-3; D ambiguous. Trimming cost V 11 bases and J 0 bases, with 12 bases left between them. The CDR3 has 13 residues. Germline CDR1 and CDR2: SNHLY and FYNNEI. The CDR3 is CALQGRSTDTQYF. The CDR3 nucleotides read TGTGCCTTACAAGGGCGGAGCACAGATACGCAGTATTTT.

The rearrangement joins TRBV15 to TRBJ1-6; no definite D call. The CDR3 length is 17 residues. Trimming pared 3 bases from V and 6 bases from J, leaving 18 bases between. Germline-derived CDR1 and CDR2 are LNHNV and YYDKDF (reference sequence). The CDR3 coding sequence is TGTGCCACCAGCAGTGGACCGCCGAAGACGGGTAATTCACCCCTCCACTTT. It translates to CATSSGPPKTGNSPLHF.

The rearrangement links TRBV5-5 to TRBJ2-3; either TRBD1 or TRBD2 may supply D (5 bases each). Germline CDR1 and CDR2: SGHKS and YYEKEE (reference sequence). Trimming removed 1 base from V and 1 base from J, with 13 bases in between. This CDR3 has 16 residues. The CDR3 sequence is CASSLMRGAGTDTQYF. CDR3 DNA sequence: TGTGCCAGCAGCTTGATGAGGGGAGCGGGCACAGATACGCAGTATTTT.